The table lists the clone carrying this T cell receptor beta chain with a count of one. Patients were aged 18 to 65, had disease duration under 2 months, and had newly diagnosed hyperthyroidism. Clinical symptoms, serum thyroxine, TRAb, thyroid ultrasound and orbital computed tomography informed diagnoses. The PBMCs had their origin in 10 ml of fresh peripheral blood. Amplification yielded TCR beta CDR3 regions, with RNA transcripts as the source. An initial round of RT-PCR targeting the TCR CDR3 relied on the HTBI primer set. MiXCR, run by TCRdb on the multiplex PCR reads, gives a single entry per CDR3 protein. The sample yields hundreds of thousands of distinct CDR3 sequences, more than 30% seen once. The data derive from a study of T cells in Graves' hyperthyroidism and ophthalmopathy. The CDR3 has 12 amino acids. Germline V gives CDR1 MDHEN, CDR2 SYDVKM. V was pared by 5 bases and J by 3 bases, with 8 bases between.

The V gene is TRBV28, the J gene TRBJ2-7; D gene uncertain. Source material: blood. This TCR was sampled from a man younger than 30 with Graves' hyperthyroidism. The CDR3 region is CASSEIDYEQYF. The CDR3 DNA reads TGTGCCAGCAGTGAAATTGACTACGAGCAGTACTTC. Using reference TRBV28 and TRBJ2-7 for the parts outside the CDR3, the full variable domain is DVKVTQSSRYLVKRTGEKVFLECVQDMDHENMFWYRQDPGLGLRLIYFSYDVKMKEKGDIPEGYSVSREKKERFSLILESASTNQTSMYLCASSEIDYEQYFGPGTRLTVT.